This T cell receptor beta chain was profiled in a study of blood T cell repertoires in COVID-19. Libraries were prepared by immunoSEQ multiplex PCR; TCRdb keeps only in-frame clonotypes and omits some of them. The sample shows about 65,000 clones, about 81% of them seen only once. V was shortened by 7 bases and J by 0 bases, with 9 bases between the two germline ends. CDR3 size: 13 residues. The chain combines TRBV12-3 or TRBV12-4 with TRBJ1-1, with unresolved D. Specimen: peripheral blood. This receptor was obtained from a man at least 80 years old with acute or convalescent COVID-19. The CDR3 loop reads CASIAALNTEAFF. The CDR3 DNA reads as TGTGCCAGCATAGCGGCCTTGAACACTGAAGCTTTCTTT.